These 18 T cell receptor beta chains originate from one sample sequenced in a study of blood T cell repertoires in COVID-19. The data were produced by immunoSEQ multiplex PCR, yet TCRdb's version contains in-frame clones alone and is incomplete. The data contain about 150,000 clones, 65% to 90% of them singletons. Sequenced: peripheral blood. Source of these receptors: a woman in her sixties with COVID-19, enrolled during active disease.

This chain joins TRBV18 and TRBJ1-2; D ambiguous. The CDR3 totals 15 residues. Per the germline V gene, CDR1 is KGHSH and CDR2 is LQKENI. The V gene lost 1 base and the J gene lost 12 bases, with 21 bases spanning the gap. CDR3 sequence reads: CASSPQKAVSLWNTF. In DNA, the CDR3 is TGTGCCAGCTCACCACAAAAGGCGGTTTCTCTATGGAACACCTTC.

A few counts support this clone. The chain joins TRBV3-1 (or the pseudogene TRBV3-2) to TRBJ1-6, with D unclear. The CDR3 is 15 amino acids. With 0 bases removed from V and 13 bases from J, the gap between germline ends came to 16 bases. Germline CDR1 is LGHDT and CDR2 is YNNKEL (reference sequence). In DNA, the CDR3 is TGTGCCAGCAGCCAAGATCGGCGGATTTTCGGGCCCCTCCACTTT. The encoded protein is CASSQDRRIFGPLHF.

This chain links TRBV5-1 with TRBJ2-5; possible D gene TRBD2, 6 bases. In germline, CDR1 is SGHRS, CDR2 YFSETQ. The CDR3 sequence is 13 residues long. V lost 6 bases, J lost 5 bases, and 14 bases lay in between. CDR3 sequence reads: CASKTGGLETQYF. The CDR3 DNA follows: TGCGCCAGCAAGACCGGGGGATTGGAGACCCAGTACTTC.

The chain combines TRBV6-5 with TRBJ1-2, with 9 positions matching TRBD1. The CDR3 sequence is 12 residues long. The V and J ends lost 7 bases and 4 bases, in that order; junction bases with no gene match: 1. Germline V gene lookup returns CDR1 MNHEY and CDR2 SVGAGI. The CDR3 region is CASTTGGYGYTF. CDR3 DNA: TGTGCCAGCACGACAGGGGGCTATGGCTACACCTTC.

This clone has just a few counts. The V call is TRBV3-1 (or the pseudogene TRBV3-2), the J call TRBJ1-1; 7 nucleotides agree with TRBD1. The V segment lost 3 bases and the J segment 11 bases; nucleotides outside the gene matches: 3. CDR3 length: 11 amino acids. From germline, CDR1 is LGHDT and CDR2 YNNKEL (reference sequence). The CDR3 coding sequence is TGTGCCAGCAGCCATCCAGGGGGGGCTTTCTTT. Residues: CASSHPGGAFF.

The chain is built from TRBV7-6 and TRBJ1-6, with 7 bases aligning to TRBD1. Germline assignment: CDR1 SGHVS and CDR2 FNYEAQ. V gave up 6 bases and J gave up 5 bases; unmatched junction bases: 4. The CDR3 extends over 14 amino acids. The CDR3 coding sequence is TGTGCCAGCAGTCCCGGGACAGATAATTCACCCCTCCACTTT. Its protein product is CASSPGTDNSPLHF.

In its sample, this clone was seen a few times. The chain couples TRBV7-2 to TRBJ2-7; D gene ambiguous. Per the germline V gene, CDR1 is SGHTA and CDR2 is FQGNSA. V lost 1 base, J lost 6 bases, and 16 bases lay in between. The CDR3 is 15 amino acids. The CDR3 DNA is TGTGCCAGCAGCTTAGGTAGTGCCACCCCAGGCGAGCAGTACTTC. Encoded protein: CASSLGSATPGEQYF.

The V call is TRBV3-1 (or the pseudogene TRBV3-2), the J call TRBJ1-2; a weak D match, TRBD1 (5 bases). The CDR3 runs to 12 residues. V was pared by 4 bases and J by 3 bases, with 6 bases between. The germline CDR1 and CDR2 sequences are LGHDT and YNNKEL (reference sequence). The CDR3 sequence: CASSPGDYGYTF. Here the CDR3 DNA reads TGTGCCAGCAGCCCGGGGGACTATGGCTACACCTTC.

The rearrangement links TRBV15 to TRBJ1-5; no clear D gene. V dropped 1 base and J dropped 0 bases, with 13 bases sitting between them. This CDR3 is built from 17 residues. Germline loops: CDR1 LNHNV, CDR2 YYDKDF (reference sequence). The CDR3 is CATSRGGTYYSNQPQHF. CDR3 nucleotides: TGTGCCACCAGCAGAGGAGGAACATACTATAGCAATCAGCCCCAGCATTTT.

The chain links TRBV5-1 to TRBJ2-1; 8 nucleotides align to TRBD2. The CDR3 covers 14 residues. V lost 4 bases to trimming and J lost 4 bases; unmatched junction nucleotides: 4. Germline V gene lookup returns CDR1 SGHRS and CDR2 YFSETQ. The CDR3, as DNA: TGCGCCAGCAGCCGGGAGGGCGGGTACAATGAGCAGTTCTTC. Protein: CASSREGGYNEQFF.

The chain carries TRBV25-1 and TRBJ1-3; no clear D. The germline V gene has CDR1 MGHDK and CDR2 SYGVNS. Trimming pared 5 bases from V and 2 bases from J, leaving 13 bases between. The CDR3 has 15 residues. CDR3 DNA sequence: TGTGCCAGCAGTCCCCCGGGGATGGCTGGAAACACCATATATTTT. Encoded protein: CASSPPGMAGNTIYF.

The V and J genes are TRBV3-1 (or the pseudogene TRBV3-2) and TRBJ1-2; the D is unclear. In germline, CDR1 is LGHDT, CDR2 YNNKEL (reference sequence). V lost 3 bases to trimming and J lost 4 bases, with 3 bases between them. The CDR3 covers 11 residues. The CDR3 here is CASSHSYGYTF. The DNA of the CDR3 is TGTGCCAGCAGCCACTCCTATGGCTACACCTTC.

The CDR3 bases are TGTGCCAGCACCCCAGGGGGCTCGGTTTCACCCCTCCACTTT. Translating it yields CASTPGGSVSPLHF. The chain carries TRBV21-1 and TRBJ1-6; the tabulated D call, TRBD1, remains unverified against the DNA. TRBV21-1 is assigned pseudogene status. The CDR3 has 14 residues.

This chain joins TRBV12-3 or TRBV12-4 and TRBJ2-1; unclear D gene. This CDR3 region has 11 residues. V was shortened by 6 bases and J by 4 bases, with 4 bases between the two germline ends. The CDR3 region is CASSFYNEQFF. The DNA for the CDR3 is TGTGCCAGCAGCTTTTACAATGAGCAGTTCTTC.

The genes are TRBV7-8 and TRBJ2-4, with 7 bases matching TRBD1. Trimming at V came to 4 bases and at J to 0 bases, leaving 21 bases not matched to a gene. The CDR3 runs to 21 residues. Germline V lookup: CDR1 SGHVS, CDR2 FQNEAQ. CDR3 nucleotide sequence: TGTGCCAGCAGCTCACCGGACAGGATTTCATTCCCTTCCCTAGCCAAAAACATTCAGTACTTC. Protein product: CASSSPDRISFPSLAKNIQYF.

J is TRBJ2-1 and V is TRBV20-1, with D unclear. The CDR3 consists of 11 residues. The germline gives CDR1 DFQATT, CDR2 SNEGSKA (reference sequence). Trimming left V 5 bases short and J 11 bases short, with 13 bases between. In nucleotides, the CDR3 is TGCAGTGCTTGGTCCGAGGAGCAGCAGTTCTTC. It specifies CSAWSEEQQFF.

This clone appeared a few times. CDR3 loop: CASSSQGGQPQHF. As DNA, the CDR3 is TGTGCCAGCAGTTCACAGGGCGGCCAGCCCCAGCATTTT. The chain uses TRBV27 and TRBJ1-5, with TRBD1 as a possible D gene (6 bases). CDR3 size: 13 residues. CDR1 and CDR2 from the germline V gene are MNHEY and SMNVEV (reference sequence). The V gene lost 4 bases and the J gene lost 7 bases, with 11 bases spanning the gap.

CDR3 sequence reads: CASSRQGWTEAFF. In DNA form, the CDR3 reads TGTGCCAGCAGCCGACAGGGGTGGACTGAAGCTTTCTTT. This chain links TRBV14 with TRBJ1-1, with 8 bases that match TRBD1. CDR1 is SGHDN and CDR2 is FVKESK in the germline V gene. V dropped 4 bases and J dropped 5; count of bases not matched to a gene: 3. This CDR3 is built from 13 residues. The full variable domain, completed using reference TRBV14 and TRBJ1-1, is EAGVTQFPSHSVIEKGQTVTLRCDPISGHDNLYWYRRVMGKEIKFLLHFVKESKQDESGMPNNRFLAERTGGTYSTLKVQPAELEDSGVYFCASSRQGWTEAFFGQGTRLTVV.